These 6 T cell receptor beta chains came from one sample sequenced in a study of blood T cell repertoires in COVID-19. Some clones are missing from TCRdb's copy, which holds only in-frame ones; the method was immunoSEQ multiplex PCR. The data hold over 200,000 clones, with approximately 91% observed a single time. The sequenced sample was peripheral blood. All receptors come from a man aged 60-69 years who had recovered from COVID-19.

The rearrangement links TRBV5-1 to TRBJ1-2; 7 positions match TRBD1. CDR1 is SGHRS, CDR2 YFSETQ, per germline. The CDR3 runs 13 residues. V lost 0 bases, J lost 13 bases, and 9 bases stayed unmatched. The CDR3 DNA follows: TGCGCCAGCAGCTTGGCAGGGGGGTACGGGTTCACCTTC. Translated: CASSLAGGYGFTF.

J is TRBJ2-3 and V is TRBV18; tentative D call: TRBD1 (6 bases). Germline V gene sequence: CDR1 KGHSH, CDR2 LQKENI. V dropped 3 bases and J dropped 2 bases, with 9 bases sitting between them. CDR3 length equals 14 residues. This CDR3 is CASSPDRSTDTQYF. CDR3 nucleotide sequence: TGTGCCAGCTCACCGGACAGATCCACAGATACGCAGTATTTT. Full variable domain (missing parts from reference TRBV18 and TRBJ2-3): NAGVMQNPRHLVRRRGQEARLRCSPMKGHSHVYWYRQLPEEGLKFMVYLQKENIIDESGMPKERFSAEFPKEGPSILRIQQVVRGDSAAYFCASSPDRSTDTQYFGPGTRLTVL.

The J gene is TRBJ1-4, the V gene TRBV6-1; tentative D call: TRBD1 (6 bases). The CDR3 length is 15 residues. Germline loops: CDR1 MNHNS, CDR2 SASEGT. Trimming cost V 2 bases and J 7 bases, with 14 bases left between them. In DNA, the CDR3 is TGTGCCAGCAGTGAATGGGCAGGGGTTACTGAAAAACTGTTTTTT. Encoded protein: CASSEWAGVTEKLFF.

The chain combines TRBV28 with TRBJ1-2; TRBD1 is a possible D gene (5 bases). Germline loops: CDR1 MDHEN, CDR2 SYDVKM. V lost 6 bases, J lost 4 bases, and 18 bases lay in between. This CDR3 spans 15 amino acids. CDR3 residues: CASSSSAPGGYGYTF. The CDR3 region has the DNA TGTGCCAGCAGCTCCTCCGCCCCCGGGGGCTATGGCTACACCTTC.

This clone was detected once. J is TRBJ2-7 and V is TRBV12-5; the match to TRBD2 covers 8 bases. The CDR3 totals 14 residues. Trimming removed 1 base from V and 5 bases from J; junction bases left unmatched: 4. Germline values: CDR1 LGHNT, CDR2 FRNRAP. CDR3 in DNA: TGTGCTAGTGGTTTGGCGGGGGGGGTCCACGAGCAGTACTTC. It is translated as CASGLAGGVHEQYF.

The chain carries TRBV29-1 and TRBJ2-1; 7 nucleotides align to TRBD2. After removal of 3 bases from V and 0 bases from J, the junction contained 5 bases not matched to a gene. The CDR3 sequence is 15 residues long. The V gene's germline CDR1 is SQVTM and CDR2 ANQGSEA. The CDR3 DNA is TGCAGCGTTGATCTGGGCGGGAGCTCCTACAATGAGCAGTTCTTC. This translates into CSVDLGGSSYNEQFF.